This TCR beta chain was recorded in a study of blood T cell repertoires in COVID-19 (TCRdb year 2020). Background on the whole study: Samples covering the acute and convalescent phases of COVID-19 were provided by collaborators in the United States, Italy and Spain. Deeply sampled blood TCRbeta repertoires from subjects exposed to, actively infected with, or recovered from COVID-19 were included in the dataset. Where available, HLA class I and class II types were obtained from metadata supplied by the sample provider rather than from assay-based typing. A de-identified subject ID, COVID-19 status, age in years and sex were almost always included in the sample metadata. The material from the prospective study consisted of cDNA or gDNA derived from T cells, B-cell-depleted T cells, or PBMCs. The repertoires were released in a freely available public database meant as a resource for research on the immune response to SARS-CoV-2. Samples came from the ongoing ImmuneRACE study (first 160 participants) plus 1,254 subjects from 6 global collaborators.

In regard to this clone: Its antigen target is currently unknown. No base qualities exist here, and no much larger clone lies one base off it.

In Seattle, one collaborating source enrolled patients while the infection was active and tracked those patients longitudinally over the course of disease. Whole blood was collected in K2EDTA tubes by collaborating institutions according to the institutions' own protocols. For TCRbeta analysis, collaborators shipped samples as frozen whole blood, isolated PBMCs, or DNA extracted from either of those sample types. TCRbeta CDR3 regions were amplified from genomic DNA by means of the immunoSEQ Assay, a bias-controlled multiplex PCR. On the study's bioinformatics: Within the assay, amplification of reference gene primers was used to estimate how many nucleated cells each sample contained. To quantify the absolute abundance of each unique TCRbeta CDR3 rearrangement, sequence reads were collapsed and filtered. Productive Simpson clonality was computed per sample as the square root of Simpson's diversity index over productive rearrangements. The immuneACCESS repertoire file appears here via TCRdb, limited to in-frame rearrangements. These files lack a portion of the clones; in checked studies, under half of the deficit traces to unresolved V genes, and the cause of the others is not known. V and J calls and clone size are those listed in that table; D and trimming were worked out from the DNA. The sample table records fewer than 90,000 clones; more than 65% of these occur just once. The top ten constitute approximately 6% of the sample.

The research as a whole found: The amount of clinical and demographic metadata varied by source and participant and was provided uncurated.

The sample consisted of peripheral blood. The receptor's source is a man aged 65 to 85 with COVID-19, enrolled during active disease.

The DNA reads TGCGCCAGCAGCCGCACAGCAACTAATGAAAAACTGTTTTTT. Its translation reads: CASSRTATNEKLFF. The sequence is built from TRBV4-1 and TRBJ1-4, with no confidently assigned D gene. CDR3 length: 14 amino acids, cysteine to phenylalanine. Only CDR3 DNA remains: 42 bases, in frame from the first base. From the germline V gene, CDR1 is MGHRA and CDR2 is YSYEKL. The V and J ends are trimmed by 4 bases and 0 bases, leaving 6 bases between them.